These T cell receptor beta chains were read from a single sample in a study of shared clonotypes between healthy human individuals. The data were produced by immunoSEQ multiplex PCR, yet TCRdb's version contains in-frame clones alone and is incomplete. Of about 480,000 clones in the sample, about 80% were seen once. The sequencing input was PBMCs. Receptors originate from a woman aged 40 to 50 in good health. Some clones in this sample may be carry-over from other donors' samples. CDR3s include the opening cysteine and the closing phenylalanine or tryptophan. A D gene is named only where the DNA matches it firmly. A row's size may be missing; if present it is once, few, many or a size class.

CDR3: CASSPMSGGKDGEAFF; DNA: TGCGCCAGCAGCCCAATGAGTGGGGGCAAGGATGGTGAAGCTTTCTTT; size: .; D: .; J: TRBJ1-1; V: TRBV5-1
CDR3: CASSPRADQATNEKLFF; DNA: TGTGCCAGCTCACCACGGGCTGATCAAGCAACTAATGAAAAACTGTTTTTT; size: once; D: .; J: TRBJ1-4; V: TRBV18
CDR3: CASGVDYEQYF; DNA: TGTGCCAGCGGGGTAGACTACGAGCAGTACTTC; size: .; D: .; J: TRBJ2-7; V: TRBV2
CDR3: CASSFLDTDTQYF; DNA: TGTGCCAGCAGCTTCCTAGACACAGATACGCAGTATTTT; size: .; D: .; J: TRBJ2-3; V: TRBV7-8
CDR3: CASRGMYQETQYF; DNA: TGTGCCAGCAGGGGCATGTACCAAGAGACCCAGTACTTC; size: .; D: .; J: TRBJ2-5; V: TRBV27
CDR3: CATSRDLAVSSYEQYF; DNA: TGTGCCACCAGCAGAGATCTAGCCGTGAGCTCCTACGAGCAGTACTTC; size: once; D: .; J: TRBJ2-7; V: TRBV15
CDR3: CASSLVGVGNTIYF; DNA: TGCGCCAGCAGCTTGGTCGGTGTTGGAAACACCATATATTTT; size: .; D: .; J: TRBJ1-3; V: TRBV5-1
CDR3: CASSAVLTSYNEQFF; DNA: TGTGCCAGCAGCGCCGTACTGACTAGCTACAATGAGCAGTTCTTC; size: .; D: .; J: TRBJ2-1; V: TRBV9
CDR3: CASSISAGTGSGELFF; DNA: TGTGCCAGTAGTATTAGTGCCGGGACCGGATCCGGGGAGCTGTTTTTT; size: few; D: .; J: TRBJ2-2; V: TRBV19
CDR3: CASSLIVGRTDTQYF; DNA: TGTGCCAGCAGCTTAATCGTCGGGAGGACAGATACGCAGTATTTT; size: .; D: TRBD2; J: TRBJ2-3; V: TRBV7-2
CDR3: CASSSVESTDTQYF; DNA: TGTGCCAGCAGCTCGGTAGAGAGCACAGATACGCAGTATTTT; size: .; D: .; J: TRBJ2-3; V: TRBV2
CDR3: CASSLTWQGYGYTF; DNA: TGTGCCAGCAGCTTGACTTGGCAGGGGTATGGCTACACCTTC; size: .; D: .; J: TRBJ1-2; V: TRBV5-6
CDR3: CASSSPGQGGSYEQYF; DNA: TGTGCCAGCAGTTCACCCGGACAGGGGGGCTCCTACGAGCAGTACTTC; size: .; D: TRBD1; J: TRBJ2-7; V: TRBV28
CDR3: CASRYASFGYTF; DNA: TGTGCCAGCAGGTATGCCAGTTTTGGCTACACCTTC; size: once; D: .; J: TRBJ1-2; V: TRBV28
CDR3: CASSDPSGRAYSSTDTQYF; DNA: TGTGCCAGCAGTGATCCTAGCGGGAGGGCCTATTCTAGCACAGATACGCAGTATTTT; size: .; D: TRBD2; J: TRBJ2-3; V: TRBV2
CDR3: CASSDRGQAQETQYF; DNA: TGTGCCAGCAGTGATCGGGGACAGGCTCAAGAGACCCAGTACTTC; size: .; D: TRBD1; J: TRBJ2-5; V: TRBV2
CDR3: CASTFGAGNTEAFF; DNA: TGTGCCAGCACCTTCGGGGCGGGGAATACTGAAGCTTTCTTT; size: few; D: .; J: TRBJ1-1; V: TRBV7-9
CDR3: CASSLAGVAGGHWPDTQYF; DNA: TGCGCCAGCAGCTTGGCCGGGGTAGCGGGAGGGCATTGGCCAGATACGCAGTATTTT; size: .; D: TRBD2; J: TRBJ2-3; V: TRBV5-1
CDR3: CATSRGGLDYEQYF; DNA: TGTGCCACCAGCAGAGGGGGCCTCGACTACGAGCAGTACTTC; size: .; D: .; J: TRBJ2-7; V: TRBV15
CDR3: CASSQEAAEKPYEQYF; DNA: TGTGCCAGCAGCCAAGAGGCAGCGGAGAAACCCTACGAGCAGTACTTC; size: .; D: .; J: TRBJ2-7; V: TRBV4-2
CDR3: CASSTPEIADTQYF; DNA: TGTGCCAGCAGCACCCCAGAGATCGCAGATACGCAGTATTTT; size: .; D: .; J: TRBJ2-3; V: TRBV7-2
CDR3: CASSFPSGRFTDTQYF; DNA: TGTGCCAGCAGCTTCCCTAGCGGGAGGTTCACAGATACGCAGTATTTT; size: .; D: TRBD2; J: TRBJ2-3; V: TRBV7-2
CDR3: CARGTGLAGASDEQFF; DNA: TGTGCCAGAGGGACTGGGCTAGCGGGAGCGTCGGATGAGCAGTTCTTC; size: .; D: TRBD2; J: TRBJ2-1; V: TRBV2
CDR3: CASSGPGEAQHF; DNA: TGTGCCAGCAGTGGGCCGGGTGAAGCCCAGCATTTT; size: few; D: .; J: TRBJ1-5; V: TRBV2
CDR3: CASSYSGATNEKLFF; DNA: TGTGCCAGCAGTTACTCGGGGGCAACTAATGAAAAACTGTTTTTT; size: .; D: .; J: TRBJ1-4; V: TRBV6-5
CDR3: CASSKGKGLAGGPSQETQYF; DNA: TGTGCCAGCAGCAAAGGAAAGGGACTAGCGGGAGGCCCGTCCCAAGAGACCCAGTACTTC; size: .; D: .; J: TRBJ2-5; V: TRBV21-1
CDR3: CASSLVLAGPYEQYF; DNA: TGTGCCAGCAGCTTAGTATTAGCGGGGCCCTACGAGCAGTACTTC; size: .; D: TRBD2; J: TRBJ2-7; V: TRBV7-9
CDR3: CASSHQGHSNEQFF; DNA: TGCGCCAGCAGCCACCAGGGACACTCGAATGAGCAGTTCTTC; size: .; D: .; J: TRBJ2-1; V: TRBV5-1
CDR3: CASFSPLVGIRLFF; DNA: TGTGCCAGCTTTTCTCCCTTGGTGGGAATCCGTCTGTTCTTC; size: .; D: .; J: TRBJ2-1; V: TRBV2
CDR3: CASSWGPTDATNEKLFF; DNA: TGTGCCAGCAGTTGGGGTCCAACGGATGCAACTAATGAAAAACTGTTTTTT; size: .; D: .; J: TRBJ1-4; V: TRBV27